What follows are 18 T cell receptor beta chains derived from one specimen sequenced in a study of PD-L1 blockade in urothelial cancer. The time point: peripheral blood 6 weeks after treatment start. The protocol was immunoSEQ multiplex PCR, while the TCRdb copy is restricted to in-frame clones and leaves out a portion. This sample has about 29,000 clones; under 90% occur once, and the top ten carry almost 3%. Source: PBMCs, taken around atezolizumab (anti-PD-L1) treatment. These receptor sequences come from a man between 65 and 79 years old with urothelial cancer.

V gene TRBV4-2 combines with J gene TRBJ2-3, with 10 nucleotides matching TRBD2. The CDR3 extends over 16 amino acids. Germline loops: CDR1 LGHNA, CDR2 YNFKEQ. The V and J ends lost 1 base and 5 bases, in that order; junction bases with no gene match: 6. The CDR3 bases are TGTGCCAGCAGCCAAGGCGGCCTAGCGGGAGAAGATACGCAGTATTTT. This translates into CASSQGGLAGEDTQYF.

This clone was picked up one time. The chain links TRBV5-6 to TRBJ2-1; possible D gene TRBD2, 6 bases. Germline V gives CDR1 SGHDT, CDR2 YYEEEE. The germline V and J ends were trimmed by 4 bases and 9 bases, with 14 bases remaining between them. The length of the CDR3 is 13 residues. As DNA, the CDR3 is TGTGCCAGCAGCCCCCGATACGGGGGTGAGCAGTTCTTC. Its protein is CASSPRYGGEQFF.

The chain couples TRBV4-3 to TRBJ1-4, with 10 bases lining up with TRBD1. CDR1 LGHNA and CDR2 YSLEER come from the germline V gene. V shed 4 bases, J shed 5 bases, and the junction held 4 bases outside the gene matches. The CDR3 contains 15 residues. CDR3 in DNA: TGCGCCAGCAGCCTTGGACAGGGGGAGAATGAAAAACTGTTTTTT. Protein product: CASSLGQGENEKLFF.

The chain has TRBV7-6 and TRBJ2-3, with 10 bases identical to TRBD2. J lost 6 bases, V lost 5 bases, and 8 bases had no gene match. Per germline, CDR1 SGHVS and CDR2 FNYEAQ. This CDR3 has 15 residues. CDR3 sequence: CASSTPGTSDDTQYF. In nucleotides, the CDR3 is TGTGCCAGCAGCACACCGGGGACTAGCGATGATACGCAGTATTTT.

This clone was picked up one time. This chain uses TRBV5-1 with TRBJ1-1; no definite D call. From germline, CDR1 is SGHRS and CDR2 YFSETQ. The CDR3 is made up of 15 amino acids. Between the trimmed V and J ends, which lost 9 bases and 2 bases, there was a span of 20 bases. CDR3 region: CATTPLPGTNTEAFF. DNA for the CDR3: TGCGCCACCACTCCCCTGCCGGGAACTAACACTGAAGCTTTCTTT.

This rearrangement joins TRBV28 to TRBJ1-2; 9 bases fit TRBD1. Germline-derived CDR1 and CDR2 are MDHEN and SYDVKM. This CDR3 is built from 14 residues. Unmatched junction bases numbered 7, after V lost 8 bases and J lost 3 bases. CDR3 coding DNA: TGTGCCAGCCTCTTGACAGGGGGTGACTATGGCTACACCTTC. It yields the protein CASLLTGGDYGYTF.

This clone has more than one count but fewer than ten. The genes are TRBV19 and TRBJ2-7; 7 nucleotides align to TRBD2. J was trimmed by 5 bases and V by 1 base; bases with no gene match: 14. Germline CDR1 reads LNHDA; CDR2 reads SQIVND (reference sequence). The CDR3 covers 17 residues. This chain's CDR3 is CASSIGGGSSEIHEQYF. DNA for the CDR3: TGTGCCAGTAGTATAGGGGGAGGGTCTTCGGAGATACACGAGCAGTACTTC.

The V and J genes are TRBV4-2 and TRBJ1-1; possible D gene TRBD1, 5 bases. There are 13 residues in the CDR3. Germline CDR1 is LGHNA and CDR2 is YNFKEQ. The V and J ends lost 0 bases and 5 bases respectively, with 7 bases between them. Written as DNA, the CDR3 is TGTGCCAGCAGCCAAGATGGGGGGACTGAAGCTTTCTTT. It translates to CASSQDGGTEAFF.

This clone has just a few counts. This sequence joins TRBV5-1 and TRBJ2-5, with TRBD1 identical over 12 bases. CDR3 length: 16 residues. Germline CDR1 reads SGHRS; CDR2 reads YFSETQ. Trimming took 3 bases from V and 0 from J; bases not matched to a gene: 3. The CDR3 protein is CASSYGTGGYQETQYF. The DNA of the CDR3 is TGCGCCAGCAGCTATGGGACAGGGGGCTACCAAGAGACCCAGTACTTC.

This clone was detected only once. This chain connects TRBV5-6 to TRBJ1-3; TRBD1 matches at 7 bases. The CDR3 has 14 amino acids. The germline gives CDR1 SGHDT, CDR2 YYEEEE. Trimming took 1 base from V and 2 from J; bases not matched to a gene: 0. This CDR3 is CASSLRGPGNTIYF. The CDR3 DNA sequence: TGTGCCAGCAGCTTGAGGGGGCCTGGAAACACCATATATTTT.

With regard to this clone: Mismatch with germline at one junction end may stem from a read error. Other DNA sequences from this sample encode an identical CDR3 as well. This CDR3 is CASSPSQGLGTSGDEQYF. Written as DNA, the CDR3 is TGCGCCAGCAGTCCCTCCCAGGGGTTGGGCACTAGTGGGGACGAGCAGTACTTC. The chain uses TRBV28 and TRBJ2-7; a possible D gene is TRBD1 (6 bases). The CDR3 has 18 amino acids. Germline-derived CDR1 and CDR2 are MDHEN and SYDVKM.

The CDR3 region has the DNA TGTGCCAGCTCAGCGGGACAGGGAAATCAGCCCCAGCATTTT. Translated, it gives CASSAGQGNQPQHF. The chain is built from TRBV18 and TRBJ1-5; 9 positions match TRBD1. The V gene's germline CDR1 is KGHSH and CDR2 LQKENI. This CDR3 has 14 residues. After removal of 5 bases from V and 4 bases from J, the junction contained 3 bases not matched to a gene.

The V and J genes are TRBV4-3 and TRBJ1-1; TRBD1 aligns across 7 bases. This CDR3 is built from 15 residues. Per germline, CDR1 LGHNA and CDR2 YSLEER. V shed 3 bases, J shed 0 bases, and the junction held 4 bases outside the gene matches. The CDR3 nucleotides are TGCGCCAGCAGCCAGTTGGGACAGATGAACACTGAAGCTTTCTTT. Amino acids: CASSQLGQMNTEAFF.

The J gene is TRBJ2-3, the V gene TRBV28, with 7 bases lining up with TRBD1. The V segment lost 6 bases and the J segment 4 bases; nucleotides outside the gene matches: 7. Per the germline V gene, CDR1 is MDHEN and CDR2 is SYDVKM. The CDR3 is made up of 14 amino acids. The CDR3 loop reads CASRLAQGADTQYF. CDR3 DNA sequence: TGTGCCAGCAGGCTGGCTCAGGGGGCAGATACGCAGTATTTT.

This chain's CDR3 is CAISDSTSGGPGTQYF. CDR3 DNA: TGTGCCATCAGTGACTCGACTAGCGGGGGGCCAGGTACGCAGTATTTT. The chain recombines TRBV10-3 with TRBJ2-3; TRBD2 agrees at 13 bases. The ends lost 3 bases at V and 8 bases at J; junction bases unmatched: 8. Germline CDR1 ENHRY, CDR2 SYGVKD. The CDR3 consists of 16 residues.

This chain connects TRBV4-1 to TRBJ1-2; 11 nucleotides line up with TRBD1. This CDR3 has 15 amino acids. Germline loops: CDR1 MGHRA, CDR2 YSYEKL. Trimming removed 4 bases from V and 2 bases from J; junction bases left unmatched: 3. This CDR3 is CASSLRTGGNYGYTF. CDR3 sequence (DNA): TGCGCCAGCAGCCTTCGGACAGGGGGCAACTATGGCTACACCTTC.

This clone was seen a single time. The chain recombines TRBV5-4 with TRBJ2-1, with D perhaps TRBD2 (6 bases). Trimming removed 0 bases from V and 2 bases from J, with 9 bases in between. The length of the CDR3 is 15 residues. Germline V gene sequence: CDR1 SGHNT, CDR2 YYREEE (reference sequence). The DNA of the CDR3 is TGTGCCAGCAGCTTGGGTCGGAGGGCCTACAATGAGCAGTTCTTC. Translation: CASSLGRRAYNEQFF.

The chain uses TRBV30 and TRBJ1-1; 9 nucleotides align to TRBD1. The junction had 5 bases not matched to a gene; V was cut back by 3 bases and J by 3 bases. CDR1 is GTSNPN and CDR2 is SVGIG in the germline V gene (reference sequence). The CDR3 spans 14 residues. The CDR3 DNA is TGTGCCTGGAGCCACCGGACAGGGGACACTGAAGCTTTCTTT. Translating it yields CAWSHRTGDTEAFF.